One sample yielded the 30 T cell receptor beta chains listed below, sequenced in a study of regulatory T cells in long-lasting Graves disease. Relying on iRepertoire HTBI primers and Arm-PCR of CDR3 regions, the team built TCR beta libraries. TCRdb re-called the multiplex PCR reads with MiXCR, one entry per CDR3 protein. The data contain 520,000 or so distinct CDR3 sequences, more than 10% of them singletons. Time point indicated: newly diagnosed GD, antithyroid drugs for less than 3 months. The TCR library used RNA extracted from PBMCs. This sample was shared with a second study, whose subject was T cells in Graves' hyperthyroidism and ophthalmopathy.

The input for sequencing was peripheral blood mononuclear cells (PBMCs), taken at new diagnosis, from a patient treated with antithyroid drugs. All receptors derive from a woman under 40 with Graves disease.

The sample holds many counts of this clonotype. The chain recombines TRBV7-2 with TRBJ2-7, with TRBD1 identical over 9 bases. J was trimmed by 2 bases and V by 8 bases; bases with no gene match: 7. Germline V gene lookup returns CDR1 SGHTA and CDR2 FQGNSA. The length of the CDR3 is 14 residues. The CDR3 region has the DNA TGTGCCAGCGCCAAAGGGGACAGGGCCTACGAGCAGTACTTC. It translates to CASAKGDRAYEQYF.

Many counts were recorded for this clonotype. The chain is built from TRBV20-1 and TRBJ2-3; 7 bases agree with TRBD2. Germline CDR1 DFQATT, CDR2 SNEGSKA (reference sequence). The J segment lost 10 bases and the V segment lost 6 bases, leaving 10 bases of the junction unmatched. CDR3 length equals 12 residues. The CDR3: CSAKWGGSAQYF. CDR3 coding DNA: TGCAGTGCAAAGTGGGGGGGGTCGGCGCAGTATTTT.

This clonotype was detected a few times. J is TRBJ1-5 and V is TRBV7-2, with D tentatively TRBD1 (6 bases). V lost 3 bases, J lost 4 bases, and 10 bases lay in between. Per the germline V gene, CDR1 is SGHTA and CDR2 is FQGNSA. CDR3 length: 14 residues. The CDR3 spells CASSFGQGNQPQHF. CDR3 coding DNA: TGTGCCAGCAGCTTTGGTCAGGGGAATCAGCCCCAGCATTTT.

There are many counts of this clonotype. The gene calls are TRBV18 and TRBJ2-1; D is undetermined. The V end lost 4 bases, the J end lost 1 base, and 14 bases lay between the germline ends. Germline V gene data show CDR1 as KGHSH and CDR2 as LQKENI. The CDR3 extends over 16 amino acids. The CDR3 nucleotides read TGTGCCAGCTCACAAACGGAGATCGGGTCCTACAATGAGCAGTTCTTC. It translates to CASSQTEIGSYNEQFF.

This clonotype was observed many times. V gene TRBV12-5 combines with J gene TRBJ2-1, with TRBD2 matching 13 bases. V dropped 6 bases and J dropped 3; count of bases not matched to a gene: 5. The CDR3 totals 16 residues. Germline V gene data show CDR1 as LGHNT and CDR2 as FRNRAP. CDR3 in amino acids: CASGPGLAGSYNEQFF. The CDR3 DNA reads TGTGCTAGTGGCCCGGGACTAGCGGGGAGCTACAATGAGCAGTTCTTC.

At least ten counts were recorded for this clonotype. The chain combines TRBV2 with TRBJ2-5; D is unresolved. The CDR3 totals 13 residues. Germline lookup yields CDR1 SNHLY and CDR2 FYNNEI. Trimming shortened V by 10 bases and J by 1 base, and 13 bases separated the two germline ends. Written as DNA, the CDR3 is TGTGCCACCCAATCAGCAGGCCAAGAGACCCAGTACTTC. Protein product: CATQSAGQETQYF.

Notes on this clonotype: Being one base from a much bigger clone, this may be a read error. This rearrangement joins TRBV27 to TRBJ2-5, with 12 bases fitting TRBD2. Germline-derived CDR1 and CDR2 are MNHEY and SMNVEV (reference sequence). V trimming: 5 bases; J trimming: 11 bases; junction bases outside the gene matches: 12. This CDR3 is 15 amino acids long. CDR3 amino acids: CASSPLAGGFNEQYF. For the CDR3, the DNA is TGTGCCAGCAGTCCCCTAGCGGGAGGGTTCAATGAGCAGTACTTC.

This clonotype appeared a few times. The chain employs TRBV15 and TRBJ1-5; 9 nucleotides line up with TRBD1. The germline CDR1 and CDR2 sequences are LNHNV and YYDKDF (reference sequence). This CDR3 contains 15 residues. Unmatched junction bases numbered 2, after V lost 0 bases and J lost 5 bases. As DNA, the CDR3 is TGTGCCACCAGCAGAGAACAGGGGGCCGATCAGCCCCAGCATTTT. Translated: CATSREQGADQPQHF.

This clonotype was seen ten or more times. The CDR3 sequence: CASSLDRATTEAFF. The CDR3, as DNA: TGTGCCAGCTCGTTGGACAGGGCGACCACTGAAGCTTTCTTT. The rearrangement links TRBV5-4 to TRBJ1-1, with TRBD1 matching over 8 bases. The CDR3 runs 14 residues. V lost 7 bases, J lost 4 bases, and 9 bases stayed unmatched. Germline V gene lookup returns CDR1 SGHNT and CDR2 YYREEE (reference sequence).

For this clonotype: Since the CDR3 does not end with the conserved phenylalanine or tryptophan, this likely comes from a read error. The gene calls are TRBV27 and TRBJ2-1; D unclear. CDR3 size: 14 residues. The V gene lost 3 bases and the J gene lost 4 bases, with 10 bases spanning the gap. Germline-derived CDR1 and CDR2 are MNHEY and SMNVEV (reference sequence). The chain's CDR3 is CASSFVGGYNEQFL. The DNA for the CDR3 is TGTGCCAGCAGTTTCGTCGGCGGATACAATGAGCAGTTCCTC.

This clonotype was seen a handful of times. A clone one base away is much larger, so this may be a read error. This chain uses TRBV12-3 or TRBV12-4 with TRBJ2-2; D might be TRBD1 (5 bases). The length of the CDR3 is 16 residues. The CDR3 spells CTSADSHQGNTGELFF. The CDR3 DNA reads TGTACCAGCGCCGACAGCCACCAGGGGAACACCGGGGAGCTGTTTTTT.

The J gene is TRBJ1-1, the V gene TRBV4-1, with D unresolved. The CDR3 has 14 residues. The V end lost 3 bases, the J end lost 8 bases, and 16 bases lay between the germline ends. Germline V CDR1 and CDR2: MGHRA, YSYEKL. CDR3 coding DNA: TGCGCCAGCAGCCATTCAGAAGGGATTTCCGAAGCTTTCTTT. Protein product: CASSHSEGISEAFF.

This clonotype was observed many times. The chain uses TRBV7-9 and TRBJ1-2; no clear D. The V end lost 4 bases, the J end lost 2 bases, and 8 bases lay between the germline ends. Germline V CDR1 and CDR2: SEHNR, FQNEAQ (reference sequence). CDR3 length: 13 residues. The CDR3 bases are TGTGCCAGCAGCTACAACAAGAACTATGGCTACACCTTC. Its protein is CASSYNKNYGYTF.

This clonotype came up a few times. The chain's CDR3 is CASSVASGQSYEQYF. The CDR3 DNA is TGTGCCAGCAGCGTAGCTTCGGGACAGTCCTACGAGCAGTACTTC. The chain recombines TRBV9 with TRBJ2-7; 7 nucleotides match TRBD1. CDR3 length: 15 amino acids. J lost 1 base, V lost 0 bases, and 4 bases had no gene match. The germline V gene encodes CDR1 SGDLS and CDR2 YYNGEE.

There are many counts of this clonotype. The chain links TRBV3-1 to TRBJ2-5; D gene ambiguous. The CDR3 contains 13 residues. The germline V gene has CDR1 LGHDT and CDR2 YNNKEL (reference sequence). Trimming stripped 3 bases from V and 2 bases from J, with 7 bases between. CDR3 coding DNA: TGTGCCAGCAGCCAGTTAATGCAAGAGACCCAGTACTTC. It specifies CASSQLMQETQYF.

This clonotype was seen repeatedly, ten times or more. The chain has TRBV19 and TRBJ1-5; the D is unclear. V was cut by 7 bases and J by 3 bases, with 13 bases left in between. Germline V gene lookup returns CDR1 LNHDA and CDR2 SQIVND (reference sequence). The CDR3 runs to 14 residues. Here the CDR3 DNA reads TGTGCCAGTAAGCCATGGAGGCCCAATCAGCCCCAGCATTTT. It yields the protein CASKPWRPNQPQHF.

This clonotype was counted at least ten times. The chain uses TRBV12-3 or TRBV12-4 and TRBJ1-4; TRBD1 agrees at 8 bases. CDR3 length: 17 residues. With 1 base clipped from V and 1 base from J, the junction kept 5 bases outside the gene matches. In DNA form, the CDR3 reads TGTGCCAGCAGTTTAGTGTCACAGGGGGAAACTAATGAAAAACTGTTTTTT. It specifies CASSLVSQGETNEKLFF.

The V call is TRBV20-1, the J call TRBJ2-7; TRBD1 aligns across 8 bases. The length of the CDR3 is 14 residues. Germline-derived CDR1 and CDR2 are DFQATT and SNEGSKA (reference sequence). J lost 6 bases, V lost 2 bases, and 9 bases had no gene match. The CDR3 coding sequence is TGCAGTGCTAGATACCCGGACAGGGCCCCCGAGCAGTACTTC. Protein: CSARYPDRAPEQYF.

The gene calls are TRBV18 and TRBJ2-6; D is undetermined. The ends were cut back, 2 bases at V and 1 base at J, with 6 bases in the middle. Germline V gene sequence: CDR1 KGHSH, CDR2 LQKENI. The CDR3 totals 15 residues. The CDR3 sequence: CASSPWESGANVLTF. The CDR3 bases are TGTGCCAGCTCACCATGGGAATCTGGGGCCAACGTCCTGACTTTC.

Points on this clonotype: One base away lies a much larger clone, so this may be a sequencing read error. The chain couples TRBV28 to TRBJ2-1; no clear D. The CDR3 sequence is 13 residues long. CDR1 and CDR2 (germline): MDHEN, SYDVKM. The CDR3 region has the DNA TGTGCCAGCTTATCACCTCCCTACAGTGAGCAGTTCTTC. Its protein is CASLSPPYSEQFF.

This clonotype was counted at least ten times. V usage is TRBV6-1 and J usage is TRBJ1-4, with a possible D match to TRBD1 (5 bases). The CDR3 has 15 amino acids. The germline V gene encodes CDR1 MNHNS and CDR2 SASEGT. V lost 3 bases to trimming and J lost 5 bases, with 13 bases between them. The CDR3 DNA follows: TGTGCCAGCAGTGAGGTCAGGGCAGAGAATGAAAAACTGTTTTTT. Translation gives CASSEVRAENEKLFF.

The chain has TRBV19 and TRBJ1-1; no definite D call. Germline V gives CDR1 LNHDA, CDR2 SQIVND (reference sequence). Trimming left V 0 bases short and J 0 bases short, with 8 bases between. The CDR3 runs to 15 residues. DNA of the CDR3: TGTGCCAGTAGTATAGATGTCGTCATGAACACTGAAGCTTTCTTT. Its translation: CASSIDVVMNTEAFF.

The sample holds a few counts of this clonotype. This rearrangement joins TRBV7-9 to TRBJ2-5, with D perhaps matching TRBD2 (6 bases). The CDR3 totals 17 residues. Germline V lookup: CDR1 SEHNR, CDR2 FQNEAQ (reference sequence). Trimming pared 4 bases from V and 2 bases from J, leaving 20 bases between. The CDR3 coding sequence is TGTGCCAGCAGCTCGTACCCCGGGCGGGGACGTCAAGAGACCCAGTACTTC. It translates to CASSSYPGRGRQETQYF.

This clonotype was picked up many times. The V gene is TRBV7-2, the J gene TRBJ1-2; D unresolved. V lost 2 bases and J 6 bases, leaving 16 bases between the germline ends. CDR3 length: 15 residues. Germline V gene lookup returns CDR1 SGHTA and CDR2 FQGNSA. CDR3 DNA sequence: TGTGCCAGCAGCTTAAAGGGATGGACCCGGAATGGCTACACCTTC. It specifies CASSLKGWTRNGYTF.

This clonotype showed up many times. This chain links TRBV11-2 with TRBJ1-4; D remains ambiguous. The CDR3 spans 16 residues. Germline CDR1 SGHAT, CDR2 FQNNGV. V gave up 5 bases and J gave up 4 bases, with 17 bases separating them. CDR3 DNA: TGTGCCAGCAGCCCACCCGCGGCGGAGTTTAATGAAAAACTGTTTTTT. The encoded protein is CASSPPAAEFNEKLFF.

Remarks on this clonotype: This may arise from a read error, as a much more abundant clone is one base away. This sequence joins TRBV29-1 and TRBJ1-2; tentatively, D is TRBD1 (5 bases). CDR3 length equals 12 residues. Germline CDR1 SQVTM, CDR2 ANQGSEA. This CDR3 reads CSAGTQGYGNTF. CDR3 sequence (DNA): TGCAGCGCCGGGACCCAGGGATATGGCAACACCTTC.

This chain links TRBV7-9 with TRBJ2-7; unclear D gene. Trimming took off 0 bases at V and 12 bases at J, with 9 bases between the two ends. Germline lookup yields CDR1 SEHNR and CDR2 FQNEAQ (reference sequence). CDR3 length equals 11 residues. The DNA of the CDR3 is TGTGCCAGCAGCTTAGCGGGGTTGCCGTACTTC. Amino acids: CASSLAGLPYF.

This clonotype was detected only a few times. With a much larger clone just one base away, this may be a read error. The V gene is TRBV2, the J gene TRBJ2-2, with 13 positions matching TRBD2. V was clipped by 6 bases and J by 7 bases; unmatched bases: 14. This CDR3 is built from 18 residues. CDR1 SNHLY and CDR2 FYNNEI come from the germline V gene. The CDR3 is CASRVRPGLAGVCGELFF. CDR3 nucleotide sequence: TGTGCCAGCAGAGTCCGTCCTGGACTAGCGGGAGTTTGCGGGGAGCTGTTTTTT.

This clonotype was counted at least ten times. V and J are TRBV19 and TRBJ1-4; D gene ambiguous. V was pared by 5 bases and J by 7 bases, with 14 bases between. The germline V gene encodes CDR1 LNHDA and CDR2 SQIVND (reference sequence). The CDR3 loop spans 14 amino acids. CDR3: CASSPRRVREKLFF. CDR3 bases: TGTGCCAGTAGTCCGAGGCGTGTACGTGAAAAACTGTTTTTT.

Ten or more counts support this clonotype. The V call is TRBV6-5, the J call TRBJ2-7, with 7 bases that match TRBD1. Per the germline V gene, CDR1 is MNHEY and CDR2 is SVGAGI. The length of the CDR3 is 14 residues. Germline trimming cut 4 bases from V and 6 bases from J; bases unmatched to any gene: 9. The CDR3: CASSFRTGRGEQYF. For the CDR3, the DNA is TGTGCCAGCAGTTTCCGGACAGGACGCGGCGAGCAGTACTTC.